The entry that follows covers one T cell receptor (beta chain) sequence. This clone was observed a handful of times. What this receptor recognizes is not known. No much larger clone exists at a distance of one base, and base qualities are not known. The library was generated by the immunoSEQ multiplex PCR assay. For the multiplex PCR, a mixture combining 60 forward primers for TCR Vbeta segments and 13 reverse primers for TCR Jbeta segments was used. A multiplex PCR assay on genomic DNA amplified the CDR3 region of rearranged TCR beta genes. The amplified TCR beta libraries were sequenced on the Illumina HiSeq System as 87-base-pair reads. The original pipeline was this. A later analysis tallied approximately 87 million unique TCR beta chains across the 650 to 750 repertoires, and around 12 million of those chains were shared by two or more donors. Raw reads were error-corrected and collapsed into unique sequences with a nearest-neighbor algorithm that merged closely related sequences to remove PCR and sequencing errors. CDR3 sequences were aligned to IMGT reference sequences to assign V, D and J gene segments. For a sequence to be retained, at least a six-nucleotide match to both a V gene segment and a J gene segment was required. Rearrangements were called productive when the CDR3 lacked stop codons and stayed in frame with V and J; all others were non-productive. CDR3 was defined according to IMGT convention as the region running from the second conserved V-encoded cysteine to the conserved J-encoded phenylalanine. The earlier analysis of 450 to 750 of the donors excluded any sequence lacking an unambiguous match to a single V gene segment. In an earlier analysis of a few hundred of the donors, V segments were called functional above 56.7% productive rearrangements and were called segregating when the between-donor standard deviation exceeded 5%. A statistical classification framework was developed to diagnose cytomegalovirus status using the catalog of TCR beta chain sequences. In a later analysis, TCR nucleotide sequences were compared against IMGT/GENE-DB human TR gene sequences so that V and J genes could be assigned. The TCRdist pipeline was used in a later analysis to assign CDR3 sequences and most-parsimonious VDJ recombination scenarios. In a later analysis, each TCR beta chain was defined by its CDR3 amino acid sequence together with its V-gene family, and reads lacking a unique V-gene family were excluded. As a way to deal with suspected cross-contamination and a sequencing artifact, a later analysis dropped hundreds of nucleotide sequences that were highly shared and had low generation probability. For each public chain, a later analysis derived a clonal expansion index from normalized ranks of inferred template counts within each repertoire. Generation probabilities in a later analysis came from a VDJ recombination model fitted to out-of-frame rearrangements, and those results were checked against IGoR. In a later analysis, TCR-TCR, TCR-HLA and TCR-CMV co-occurrence was scored with hypergeometric tests, and a repertoire-size bias correction was applied to TCR pairs. To estimate false discovery rates, a later analysis permuted the HLA or CMV assignments 20 times. In a later analysis, co-occurring TCRs were grouped with DBSCAN, and TCRdist sequence similarity was added when clustering was performed within HLA-allele-positive subsets. Repertoires with fewer than 30,000 or more than 120,000 public chains were left out of co-occurrence clustering, as were about five repertoires with anomalous nucleotide sharing. Not all clones reach the TCRdb copy of this immuneACCESS table, which keeps in-frame sequences only. Checked studies attribute under half of the gap to unresolved V genes and leave the rest unexplained. V and J calls plus clone size are reproduced from that table; the DNA served to infer D and trimming. This sample gives about 160,000 clones in total; about 71% of them show up just once. About 2.7% of the sample belongs to the ten largest clones.

The data derive from a study of cytomegalovirus exposure and HLA in healthy donors (dated by TCRdb to the late 2010s). Regarding the complete study: An earlier analysis of some 620 of the donors reported over 250 Gb of sequence data and 117 million unique TCR beta sequences obtained from roughly 180 million T cells. Donor age, sex, ethnicity and CMV serostatus were compiled together with the repertoire data. Several DR-DQ haplotypes were handled as single units for association and clustering because linkage in the cohort was strong. Typing coverage differed by locus: A, B, C, DRB1 and DQB1 were typed in roughly 629-640 donors, DQA1 in about 550, DPA1 in nearly 610, and DPB1 in just under 490. To predict cytomegalovirus infection status, the study brought together high-throughput TCR immunosequencing, statistical association of individual TCRs with disease status, and machine learning. Among the roughly 400 genotyped donors, about 85% belonged to the genetic ancestry cluster associated with self-reported Caucasian donors. Using immunosequencing, the study profiled T cell repertoires from about 650 subjects and related those repertoires to cytomegalovirus serostatus. A later genetic analysis took genome-wide SNP genotypes for about 65% of the 666 donors and used that subset as a discovery cohort. Among under 450 genotyped donors of the cohort, an average of around 240,000 unique TCR beta nucleotide sequences were sequenced per donor, about a sixth of them non-productive. An early release covering some 640 HLA-typed donors comprised approximately 300 gigabases of sequencing data and roughly 86 million unique TCR sequences. In a later analysis, previously published TCR beta repertoires from several hundred donors were re-analyzed and high-resolution HLA genotyping was added so that TCR occurrence patterns could be studied. HLA typing included class I and class II loci at four-digit resolution. Every discovery cohort repertoire had been produced on one sequencing platform. In the later analysis, no new phenotypic data were used to find candidate immune exposures; instead, reliance was placed on TCR beta sequences and their occurrence across donors. The study was designed to test whether signatures of past pathogen exposure could be identified by cataloging public T cell receptors. Besides the first cohort of 500 to 700 subjects, a separate validation cohort made up of 95 to 150 different subjects was used. In an earlier analysis of 500 to 650 of the donors, high-throughput TCR beta sequencing was used to judge whether each TCR beta V gene segment behaved as functional or pseudogenic. The full study reports these points: A later genetic analysis reported fewer N-insertions in productive TCRs among donors in an Asian-associated ancestry cluster than the 666-donor mean. In the study, roughly 160 TCR beta chains were listed as associated with cytomegalovirus. The presence/absence analyses assumed that sequencing depth was roughly uniform across donors, and that assumption may not be true. Linkage disequilibrium might explain the correlated functional status among segregating V segments, but an unknown experimental factor could not be ruled out. Most TCR sequences were seen in very few donors, while some public TCRs were found in many individuals. At a false discovery rate of 0.05, a later analysis linked around 17,000 TCR beta sequences to specific HLA alleles. Broadly in line with IMGT annotations, most TCR beta V segments showed up in productive rearrangements about 87% or about 30% of the time in an earlier analysis of approximately 640 of the donors. For the cohort, immune exposure information was limited to CMV serostatus. A later analysis found that HLA-associated TCR beta chains were more clonally expanded and had lower generation probabilities than equally common non-associated chains. A further reported finding was that TCR beta sequences accurately predicted the HLA-A and HLA-B alleles for most subjects in the first cohort. Several of the top co-occurrence clusters appeared to be linked to parvovirus B19, influenza, CMV and Epstein-Barr virus, according to a later analysis. According to a later analysis, TCR association rates differed among HLA loci, with DRB1 alleles showing the most associated TCRs and HLA-C alleles showing the fewest. A later genetic analysis associated a missense DCLRE1C variant with V-gene and J-gene trimming of TCR beta chains, and an independent cohort replicated the association. According to the authors, the approach could potentially be generalized to other disease states and immunological phenotypes. Some 16 rarely observed V segments, including chromosome 9 orphons, were excluded from the earlier analysis of almost 600 of the donors because counts were too low. In vitro tests confirmed that a few of the cytomegalovirus-associated TCR beta chains recognize cytomegalovirus antigens. In this cohort, only TCR beta chains were sequenced, and detectable features were limited by the absence of alpha or paired-chain data. When HLA alleles, especially DR and DQ, strongly co-occurred, attributing TCR associations to individual alleles was difficult. A group of highly shared sequence variants was considered likely to be a technical artifact of the sequencing pipeline. Some IMGT-functional V segments, including TRBV6-2 and TRBV6-3, could not be distinguished by the 87-base-pair reads and were therefore excluded. The classifier was reported to diagnose cytomegalovirus status with high specificity and sensitivity in both the original cohort and the validation cohort. Because HLA typing was missing for some donors at each locus, association tests included only the typed subset. A later analysis found that most CMV-associated TCR beta chains appeared HLA-restricted, with HLA associations seemingly driven largely by CMV exposure.

In total, roughly 670 healthy bone marrow donors made up the cohort. At the time of sampling, all cohort members were nominally healthy, though unrecorded immune exposures were likely present. The donor tested CMV seronegative and was one of the 352 seronegative cohort members. Each donor provided a peripheral blood sample, and peripheral blood mononuclear cells were used for TCR beta sequencing. The Qiagen DNeasy Blood Extraction Kit was used to extract genomic DNA from the blood cell samples. CDR1 is given as MGHRA and CDR2 as YSYEKL, both from the germline V gene. The CDR3 runs 15 residues from the cysteine to the phenylalanine. The read is trimmed to its CDR3 DNA, 45 bases read in frame from base 1. V trim: 3 bases; J trim: 1 base; unmatched bases: 4.

Sequencing used PBMCs. This sequence uses TRBV4-1 and TRBJ1-1; 8 bases in between match TRBD1. The sequence was collected from a woman aged 25 to 39 in good health and CMV-seronegative. The base sequence is TGCGCCAGCAGCCATGGGACAGGAAAGAACACTGAAGCTTTCTTT. Translation gives CASSHGTGKNTEAFF.